These 7 T cell receptor beta chains originate from one sample sequenced in a study of CD8 T cells in ankylosing spondylitis. Each CDR3 protein is one row after TCRdb ran MiXCR on the 5' RACE reads. The table lists roughly 230,000 distinct CDR3 sequences, 7.5% to 9.5% of them singletons. Source material: blood, either unsorted or a sorted T cell fraction (not recorded which). The source is a female donor with ankylosing spondylitis or in good health (not recorded which).

The table lists this clonotype with a few counts. CDR3 sequence: CASSDGSPPSTDTQYF. CDR3 coding DNA: TGCGCCAGCAGTGATGGCAGCCCGCCTAGCACAGATACGCAGTATTTT. The chain combines TRBV10-1 with TRBJ2-3; D is unresolved. V lost 3 bases and J 0 bases, leaving 13 bases between the germline ends. This CDR3 has 16 residues. CDR1 and CDR2 from the germline V gene are WNHNN and SYGVQD (reference sequence).

This clonotype occurred many times. The rearrangement joins TRBV29-1 to TRBJ2-4; D uncertain. Trimming left V 3 bases short and J 5 bases short, with 11 bases between. The CDR3 extends over 13 amino acids. In germline, CDR1 is SQVTM, CDR2 ANQGSEA. The CDR3 here is CSVDGGPQNIQYF. The CDR3 bases are TGCAGCGTTGATGGTGGGCCCCAAAACATTCAGTACTTC.

This clonotype was detected ten times or more. The rearrangement uses TRBV4-3 and TRBJ2-1, with 7 bases fitting TRBD1. Unmatched junction bases numbered 5, after V lost 3 bases and J lost 9 bases. Germline loops: CDR1 LGHNA, CDR2 YSLEER. This CDR3 spans 13 amino acids. The CDR3 bases are TGCGCCAGCAGCCATCAGACAGGGACTGAGCAGTTCTTC. Translating gives CASSHQTGTEQFF.

Comments on this clonotype: A clone one base away is much larger, so this may be a read error. This sequence joins TRBV2 and TRBJ1-2; no firm D call. Germline CDR1 is SNHLY and CDR2 is FYNNEI. CDR3 length equals 12 residues. CDR3 coding DNA: TGTGCCAGCAGTGAGAGGAACTATGGCCACACCTTC. It translates to CASSERNYGHTF.

This clonotype was counted only a few times. V and J are TRBV7-9 and TRBJ2-7; 7 bases line up with TRBD2. The CDR3 consists of 15 residues. Trimming at V came to 4 bases and at J to 0 bases, leaving 6 bases not matched to a gene. Germline CDR1 reads SEHNR; CDR2 reads FQNEAQ (reference sequence). The CDR3 protein is CASSSNRDYSYEQYF. DNA for the CDR3: TGTGCCAGCAGCTCTAACCGGGACTACTCCTACGAGCAGTACTTC.

This clonotype was recorded many times. This chain uses TRBV10-3 with TRBJ2-5, with D perhaps matching TRBD2 (6 bases). CDR3 size: 14 residues. The V gene lost 3 bases and the J gene lost 4 bases, with 12 bases spanning the gap. From germline, CDR1 is ENHRY and CDR2 SYGVKD. This chain's CDR3 is CAISEAGWSETQYF. The CDR3 nucleotides read TGTGCCATCAGTGAAGCGGGTTGGTCAGAGACCCAGTACTTC.

This clonotype was seen ten or more times. This sequence joins TRBV30 and TRBJ2-7; 7 bases align to TRBD2. Trimming removed 2 bases from V and 1 base from J; junction bases left unmatched: 8. Germline V gene data show CDR1 as GTSNPN and CDR2 as SVGIG (reference sequence). The CDR3 length is 15 residues. DNA of the CDR3: TGTGCCTGGAGTCGGGGAGGGGCGGGGTCCTACGAGCAGTACTTC. Protein sequence: CAWSRGGAGSYEQYF.